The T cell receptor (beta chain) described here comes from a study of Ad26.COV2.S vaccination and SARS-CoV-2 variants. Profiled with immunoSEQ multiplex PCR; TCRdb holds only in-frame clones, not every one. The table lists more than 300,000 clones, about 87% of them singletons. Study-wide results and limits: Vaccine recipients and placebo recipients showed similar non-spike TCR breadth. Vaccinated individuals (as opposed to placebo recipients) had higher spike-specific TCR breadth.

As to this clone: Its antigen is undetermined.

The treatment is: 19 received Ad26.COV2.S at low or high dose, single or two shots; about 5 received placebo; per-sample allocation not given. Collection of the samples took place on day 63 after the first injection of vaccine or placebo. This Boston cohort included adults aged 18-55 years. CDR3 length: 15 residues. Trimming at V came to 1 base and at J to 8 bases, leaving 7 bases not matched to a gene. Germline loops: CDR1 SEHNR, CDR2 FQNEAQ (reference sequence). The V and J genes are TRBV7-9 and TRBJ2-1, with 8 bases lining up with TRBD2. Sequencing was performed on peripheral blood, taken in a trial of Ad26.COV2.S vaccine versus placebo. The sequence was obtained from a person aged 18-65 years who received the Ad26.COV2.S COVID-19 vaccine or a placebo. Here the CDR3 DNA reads TGTGCCAGCAGCTTAGGAGCGGGAGTAAGCGATGAGCAGTTCTTC. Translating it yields CASSLGAGVSDEQFF.